These 9 T cell receptor beta chains were sequenced from one sample in a study of beta chain features in type 1 diabetes. Expressed TCRB transcripts were sequenced, since all the RNA that had been isolated was reverse transcribed. Only in-frame clones appear in the TCRdb table, and some are missing; sequencing was by immunoSEQ multiplex PCR. The repertoire includes about 110,000 clones, almost 40% of them detected once, and around 0.07% sits in the top ten. The specimen was stem cell memory CD4+ T cells from blood. The receptor source for this set is a woman younger than 35 in good health.

The chain combines TRBV5-1 with TRBJ2-3; TRBD2 matches 11 bases. Germline assignment: CDR1 SGHRS and CDR2 YFSETQ. The CDR3 extends over 15 amino acids. Trimming removed 4 bases from V and 2 bases from J; junction bases left unmatched: 3. CDR3 sequence: CASSRGLADTDTQYF. CDR3 nucleotide sequence: TGCGCCAGCAGCAGGGGACTAGCGGACACAGATACGCAGTATTTT.

The V gene is TRBV10-3, the J gene TRBJ2-1; 7 positions agree with TRBD1. The V gene end was trimmed by 6 bases and the J gene end by 0 bases; junction bases not matched to a gene: 8. Germline V gene lookup returns CDR1 ENHRY and CDR2 SYGVKD. This CDR3 is built from 16 residues. In DNA form, the CDR3 reads TGTGCCATCAGCAGGACAGGAATTAGCTCCTACAATGAGCAGTTCTTC. As protein: CAISRTGISSYNEQFF.

V is TRBV7-9 and J is TRBJ2-7; maybe TRBD2 (5 bases). Germline V lookup: CDR1 SEHNR, CDR2 FQNEAQ (reference sequence). The CDR3 is made up of 13 amino acids. V was cut by 3 bases and J by 6 bases, with 12 bases left in between. The CDR3 spells CASSFVGGGEQYF. CDR3 DNA sequence: TGTGCCAGCAGCTTCGTCGGAGGCGGCGAGCAGTACTTC.

The table lists this clone with a few counts. The CDR3 nucleotides read TGTGCTAGTGGTTTGGTACCGGACGGGACAGCCTTCAATCAGCCCCAGCATTTT. This encodes CASGLVPDGTAFNQPQHF. This sequence joins TRBV12-5 and TRBJ1-5; 7 bases are shared with TRBD1. V lost 0 bases and J lost 3; bases outside the gene matches: 11. The CDR3 loop spans 18 amino acids. Germline V lookup: CDR1 LGHNT, CDR2 FRNRAP.

The chain is built from TRBV15 and TRBJ2-3; TRBD2 might be the D (6 bases). The V and J ends lost 3 bases and 2 bases respectively, with 15 bases between them. This CDR3 contains 16 residues. Germline V gene sequence: CDR1 LNHNV, CDR2 YYDKDF (reference sequence). The CDR3 here is CATSSPLAGTTDTQYF. The CDR3 DNA follows: TGTGCCACCAGCAGCCCCCTCGCGGGGACCACAGATACGCAGTATTTT.

The chain joins TRBV5-4 to TRBJ2-3; the match to TRBD2 covers 7 bases. The CDR3 is 13 amino acids. V was clipped by 2 bases and J by 8 bases; unmatched bases: 5. Germline-derived CDR1 and CDR2 are SGHNT and YYREEE (reference sequence). CDR3 sequence: CASSLSTSPTQYF. Written as DNA, the CDR3 is TGTGCCAGCAGCTTATCGACTAGCCCTACGCAGTATTTT. The entire variable domain, with the rest obtained from reference TRBV5-4 and TRBJ2-3, is as follows: ETGVTQSPTHLIKTRGQQVTLRCSSQSGHNTVSWYQQALGQGPQFIFQYYREEENGRGNFPPRFSGLQFPNYSSELNVNALELDDSALYLCASSLSTSPTQYFGPGTRLTVL.

This clone showed up just once. The chain has TRBV29-1 and TRBJ2-1; D gene unclear. Germline V gives CDR1 SQVTM, CDR2 ANQGSEA. Trimming removed 4 bases from V and 2 bases from J, with 9 bases in between. This CDR3 region has 13 residues. DNA of the CDR3: TGCAGCGTTGCACTAACGACCTACAATGAGCAGTTCTTC. Its translation: CSVALTTYNEQFF.

V gene TRBV6-6 combines with J gene TRBJ1-3, with a tentative D call TRBD1 (6 bases). This CDR3 region has 15 residues. With 0 bases removed from V and 4 bases from J, the gap between germline ends came to 10 bases. Germline V lookup: CDR1 MNHNY, CDR2 SVGAGI (reference sequence). CDR3 in amino acids: CASSYSTGPGNTIYF. The CDR3 bases are TGTGCCAGCAGTTACTCAACAGGGCCAGGAAACACCATATATTTT.

This sequence joins TRBV7-2 and TRBJ1-5; the match to TRBD1 covers 8 bases. Germline V CDR1 and CDR2: SGHTA, FQGNSA. The trim removed 5 bases at V and 4 bases at J, leaving 4 bases unmatched. The CDR3 contains 14 residues. The CDR3 spells CASSRGQDNQPQHF. As DNA, the CDR3 is TGTGCCAGCAGCCGGGGACAGGATAATCAGCCCCAGCATTTT.